Described below is a single T cell receptor beta chain sequence and its context. Clones were read by immunoSEQ multiplex PCR, and TCRdb kept only the in-frame ones, dropping some. The table has about 51,000 clones, over 70% seen once. V was cut by 0 bases and J by 4 bases, with 13 bases left in between. Germline loops: CDR1 LNHDA, CDR2 SQIVND (reference sequence). The CDR3 loop spans 16 amino acids. The data originate from a study of control samples from healthy donors and cancer patients. The origin of this receptor is a man aged 70-80 years in good health. This chain uses TRBV19 with TRBJ2-1; D gene ambiguous. Input material: blood. In DNA form, the CDR3 reads TGTGCCAGTAGTATAGATCGCGGAAATTTATACAATGAGCAGTTCTTC. This sequence encodes CASSIDRGNLYNEQFF.